Following are 11 T cell receptor beta chains from one sample sequenced in a study of blood T cell repertoires in COVID-19. TCRdb's table, derived via immunoSEQ multiplex PCR, lists solely in-frame clones and lacks some. The sample shows around 430,000 clones, 70% to 90% of them seen only once. Specimen: peripheral blood. These receptor sequences come from a woman in her 50s with COVID-19, enrolled during active disease.

V usage is TRBV19 and J usage is TRBJ2-3; 9 bases map to TRBD2. The trim removed 3 bases at V and 4 bases at J, leaving 8 bases unmatched. This CDR3 contains 16 residues. Germline lookup yields CDR1 LNHDA and CDR2 SQIVND (reference sequence). The CDR3 is CASSILTSGSPDTQYF. The DNA for the CDR3 is TGTGCCAGTAGTATCCTGACTAGCGGATCCCCAGATACGCAGTATTTT.

The chain joins TRBV2 to TRBJ1-2; 7 bases map to TRBD1. Germline CDR1 reads SNHLY; CDR2 reads FYNNEI. This CDR3 region has 14 residues. V gave up 6 bases and J gave up 0 bases; unmatched junction bases: 4. The CDR3 DNA reads TGTGCCAGCAGGAGGACAGGATCTAACTATGGCTACACCTTC. Its protein product is CASRRTGSNYGYTF.

The chain uses TRBV19 and TRBJ2-2; maybe TRBD2 (5 bases). CDR1 and CDR2 from the germline V gene are LNHDA and SQIVND (reference sequence). The CDR3 consists of 14 residues. The germline V and J ends were trimmed by 8 bases and 5 bases, with 15 bases remaining between them. CDR3 nucleotide sequence: TGTGCCAGTCGAGGACTCGACCCAACCGGGGAGCTGTTTTTT. Protein sequence: CASRGLDPTGELFF.

The gene calls are TRBV29-1 and TRBJ2-1; D might be TRBD2 (6 bases). This CDR3 comprises 13 residues. The V end lost 4 bases, the J end lost 10 bases, and 17 bases lay between the germline ends. Germline V CDR1 and CDR2: SQVTM, ANQGSEA. The CDR3 nucleotides read TGCAGCGTTGGGGCTCCCAGGGAGGACGAGCAGTTCTTC. Translating it yields CSVGAPREDEQFF.

As DNA, the CDR3 is TGTGCCAGCAGTCCCTTGACAGGAGGCCTATACGAGCAGTACTTC. As protein: CASSPLTGGLYEQYF. The chain uses TRBV28 and TRBJ2-7; TRBD1 is a possible D gene (6 bases). This CDR3 has 15 residues. The V and J ends lost 5 bases and 4 bases respectively, with 18 bases between them. Germline assignment: CDR1 MDHEN and CDR2 SYDVKM.

This sequence joins TRBV12-3 or TRBV12-4 and TRBJ2-3; D may be TRBD2 (6 bases). This CDR3 is built from 12 residues. V was trimmed by 5 bases and J by 6 bases, leaving 9 bases between them. CDR3 in amino acids: CASSQGRDTQYF. The CDR3 bases are TGTGCCAGCAGTCAAGGGAGGGATACGCAGTATTTT.

The chain couples TRBV24-1 to TRBJ2-1; D uncertain. Trimming shortened V by 3 bases and J by 6 bases, and 17 bases separated the two germline ends. Germline CDR1 reads KGHDR; CDR2 reads SFDVKD. CDR3 length: 16 amino acids. The CDR3 bases are TGTGCCACCAGTGATGCCCCTGTGGCGGCTACCAATGAGCAGTTCTTC. Residues: CATSDAPVAATNEQFF.

V gene TRBV2 combines with J gene TRBJ2-1; TRBD1 is a possible D gene (5 bases). The V gene's germline CDR1 is SNHLY and CDR2 FYNNEI. The CDR3 has 15 amino acids. V lost 3 bases and J lost 0, with 9 bases in between. CDR3 DNA: TGTGCCAGCAGTGAGGGGCACCCCTCCTACAATGAGCAGTTCTTC. It encodes CASSEGHPSYNEQFF.

This clone was found once. V gene TRBV2 combines with J gene TRBJ2-3, with a tentative D call TRBD2 (7 bases). V lost 4 bases to trimming and J lost 7 bases, with 24 bases between them. There are 17 residues in the CDR3. Germline V gives CDR1 SNHLY, CDR2 FYNNEI. The CDR3 sequence: CASSARPPGGPVNTQYF. The CDR3 DNA is TGTGCCAGCAGTGCCCGCCCGCCGGGGGGCCCGGTTAATACGCAGTATTTT.

The gene calls are TRBV3-1 (or the pseudogene TRBV3-2) and TRBJ2-1; 7 nucleotides line up with TRBD2. The CDR3 totals 17 residues. Per the germline V gene, CDR1 is LGHDT and CDR2 is YNNKEL (reference sequence). V lost 4 bases, J lost 2 bases, and 11 bases stayed unmatched. The CDR3 DNA sequence: TGTGCCAGCAGCCCTCCCCGGGCAGGGACTACCTACAATGAGCAGTTCTTC. Protein product: CASSPPRAGTTYNEQFF.

The V call is TRBV24-1, the J call TRBJ1-1; TRBD1 matches 7 bases. The CDR3 has 13 amino acids. Trimming cost V 1 base and J 8 bases; bases outside gene matches: 3. The V gene's germline CDR1 is KGHDR and CDR2 SFDVKD. The CDR3 DNA sequence: TGTGCCACCAGTGATTTTAGGGGACAGGAAGCTTTCTTT. It encodes CATSDFRGQEAFF.